This TCR beta chain was observed in a study of T cell repertoires in cytomegalovirus infection. TCRdb used MiXCR to reprocess the reads, holding one entry per CDR3 protein. Of 700,000 to 850,000 distinct CDR3 sequences detected, about 31% appear once; the ten largest clones hold roughly 12%. This CDR3 region has 18 residues. Germline CDR1 and CDR2: MNHEY and SVGAGI. Trimming cost V 3 bases and J 1 base, with 21 bases left between them. As regards this clonotype: What it recognizes is unknown.

The clonotype originates from a human donor in good health (CMV status not recorded). Some clones in this sample may be carry-over from other donors' samples. V gene TRBV6-5 combines with J gene TRBJ1-1, with TRBD1 as a possible D gene (5 bases). Sequenced here: cultured CD8+ T cells from PBMCs, sampled from culture after CMV antigen stimulation. The CDR3 coding sequence is TGTGCCAGCAGTTATTTCCCAGGGAGCGGCTTGCGGAACACTGAAGCTTTCTTT. Translation gives CASSYFPGSGLRNTEAFF.